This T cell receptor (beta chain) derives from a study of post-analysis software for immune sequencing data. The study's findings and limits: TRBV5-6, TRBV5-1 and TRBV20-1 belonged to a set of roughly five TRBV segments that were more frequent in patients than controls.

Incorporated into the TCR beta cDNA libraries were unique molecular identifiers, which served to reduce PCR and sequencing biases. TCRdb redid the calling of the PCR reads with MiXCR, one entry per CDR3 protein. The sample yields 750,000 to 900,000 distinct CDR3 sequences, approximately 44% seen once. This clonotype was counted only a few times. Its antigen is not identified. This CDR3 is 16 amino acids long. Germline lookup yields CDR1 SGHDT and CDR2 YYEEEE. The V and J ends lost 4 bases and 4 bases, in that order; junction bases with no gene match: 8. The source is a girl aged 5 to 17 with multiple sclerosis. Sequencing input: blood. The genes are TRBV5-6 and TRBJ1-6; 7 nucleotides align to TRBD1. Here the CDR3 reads CASSATGNQYNSPLHF. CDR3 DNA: TGTGCCAGCAGCGCGACAGGGAATCAATATAATTCACCCCTCCACTTT.